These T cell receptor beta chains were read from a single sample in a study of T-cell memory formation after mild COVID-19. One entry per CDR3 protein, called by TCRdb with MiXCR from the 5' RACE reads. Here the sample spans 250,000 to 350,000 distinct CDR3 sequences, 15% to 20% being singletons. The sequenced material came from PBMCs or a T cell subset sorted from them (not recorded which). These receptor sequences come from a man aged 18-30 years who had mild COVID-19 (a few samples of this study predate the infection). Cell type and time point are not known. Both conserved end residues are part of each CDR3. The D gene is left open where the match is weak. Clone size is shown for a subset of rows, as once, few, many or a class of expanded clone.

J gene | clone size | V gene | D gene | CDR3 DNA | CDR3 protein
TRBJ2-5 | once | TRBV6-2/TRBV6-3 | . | TGTGCCAGCAGTTACGGCAGTCAAGAGACCCAGTACTTC | CASSYGSQETQYF
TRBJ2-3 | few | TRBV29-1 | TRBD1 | TGCAGCGTTCGAGGGGACAGGGCGGGCACAGATACGCAGTATTTT | CSVRGDRAGTDTQYF
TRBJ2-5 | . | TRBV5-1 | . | TGCGCCAGCAACCCTGACTCCTGGGGAGAGACCCAGTACTTC | CASNPDSWGETQYF
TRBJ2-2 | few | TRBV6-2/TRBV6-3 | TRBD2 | TGTGCCAGCAGTCCGCCGACTAGCGGGGGGCGTACCGGGGAGCTGTTTTTT | CASSPPTSGGRTGELFF
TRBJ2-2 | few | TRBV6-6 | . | TGTGCCAGCAGACTTCAGGGTACCGGGGAGCTGTTTTTT | CASRLQGTGELFF
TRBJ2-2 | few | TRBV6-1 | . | TGTGCCAGCAGGGACGTTGACAGATACACCGGGGAGCTGTTTTTT | CASRDVDRYTGELFF
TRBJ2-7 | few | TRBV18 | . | TGTGCCAGCTCCCGAAGGGGCGTGGACGAGCAGTACTTC | CASSRRGVDEQYF
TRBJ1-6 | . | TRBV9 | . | TGTGCCAGCAGCGTAGATGGGGCCGCACCCCTCCACTTT | CASSVDGAAPLHF
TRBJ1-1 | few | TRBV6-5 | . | TGTGCCAGCAGTTACTCGACGCGGCTTGGAGCTTTCTTT | CASSYSTRLGAFF
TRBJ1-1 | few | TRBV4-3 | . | TGCGCCAGCAGTCAAGGAAAAGCTTTCTTT | CASSQGKAFF
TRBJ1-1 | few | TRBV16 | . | TGTGCCAGCAGCAAACCCGGGACGGGCGAAGCTTTCTTT | CASSKPGTGEAFF
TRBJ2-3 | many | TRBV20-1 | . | TGCAGTGCTCGTTCCGGGCTAGCTGGCACAGATACGCAGTATTTT | CSARSGLAGTDTQYF
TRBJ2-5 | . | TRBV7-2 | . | TGTGCCAGCACCGGGCGGGGAGGAGAGACCCAGTACTTC | CASTGRGGETQYF
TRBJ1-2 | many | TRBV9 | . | TGTGCCAGCAGCGTAGAATATCCGGAGGGCCGTTATGGCTACACCTTC | CASSVEYPEGRYGYTF
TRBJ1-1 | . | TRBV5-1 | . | TGCGCCAGCAGCTTGGGCGGGGCAGGAGAAGCTTTCTTT | CASSLGGAGEAFF
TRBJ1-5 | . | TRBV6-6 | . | TGTGCCAGCACACAGGGAATTCAGCCCCAGCATTTT | CASTQGIQPQHF
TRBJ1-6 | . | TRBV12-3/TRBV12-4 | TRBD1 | TGTGCCAGCAGTTCGGGACAGTATAATTCACCCCTCCACTTT | CASSSGQYNSPLHF
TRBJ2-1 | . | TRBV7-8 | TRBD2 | TGTGCCAGCAGCTTAGTAACTAGCGGGGGGAATCGGGAGCAGTTCTTC | CASSLVTSGGNREQFF
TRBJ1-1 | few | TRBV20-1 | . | TGCAGTGCTAGAGTATTTGGGCAGCTGAACACTGAAGCTTTCTTT | CSARVFGQLNTEAFF
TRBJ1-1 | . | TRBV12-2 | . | TGTGCAAGTCGCCCCGAGGGGGGCTTCGGTCCCACTGAAGCTTTCTTT | CASRPEGGFGPTEAFF
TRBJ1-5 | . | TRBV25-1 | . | TGTGCCAGCAGCCCAGGGGTGGAAAGAGGGAATCAGCCCCAGCATTTT | CASSPGVERGNQPQHF
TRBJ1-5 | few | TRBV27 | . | TGTGCCAGCAGTTTCAGTTATAATCAGCCCCAGCATTTT | CASSFSYNQPQHF
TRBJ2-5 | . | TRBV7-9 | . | TGTGCCAGCAGGGAGATCTTCGGAAGGGAGACCCAGTACTTC | CASREIFGRETQYF
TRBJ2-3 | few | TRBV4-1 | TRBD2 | TGCGCCAGCAGCCAAGATCTGAGTTGGGCGGGGGGATTCACAGATACGCAGTATTTT | CASSQDLSWAGGFTDTQYF
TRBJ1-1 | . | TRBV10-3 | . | TGTGCCATCGAGGGGGACGACACTGAAGCTTTCTTT | CAIEGDDTEAFF
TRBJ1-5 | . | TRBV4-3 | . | TGCGCCAGCAGCCAATCTACGGATGAGCCCCAGCATTTT | CASSQSTDEPQHF
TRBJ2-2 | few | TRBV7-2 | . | TGTGCCAGCACCCCTGAGCCAGGGATCACCGGGGAGCTGTTTTTT | CASTPEPGITGELFF
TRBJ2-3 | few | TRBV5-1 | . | TGCGCCAGCAGGACTCATTCCACAGATACGCAGTATTTT | CASRTHSTDTQYF
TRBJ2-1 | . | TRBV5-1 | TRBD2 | TGCGCCAGCAGCGCCAGCGGGGGTCTTGCGGGTGAGCAGTTCTTC | CASSASGGLAGEQFF
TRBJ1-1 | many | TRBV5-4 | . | TGTGCCAGCAGACCCGACAGTGACAACACTGAAGCTTTCTTT | CASRPDSDNTEAFF
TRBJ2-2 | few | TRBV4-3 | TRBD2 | TGCGCCAGCAGCCAGGAAACCGGGACTAGCGGGGAGGACGGGGAGCTGTTTTTT | CASSQETGTSGEDGELFF
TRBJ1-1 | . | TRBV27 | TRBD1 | TGTGCCAGCAGCCTCTCGACAGGGTCTGAAGCTTTCTTT | CASSLSTGSEAFF
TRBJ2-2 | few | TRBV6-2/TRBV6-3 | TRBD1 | TGTGCCAGCGACAGGGCCGGGACAGGGCGCGGGGAGCTGTTTTTT | CASDRAGTGRGELFF
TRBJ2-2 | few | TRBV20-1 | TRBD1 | TGCAGTGCTAGTAAACAGGGGCAAATTGACACCGGGGAGCTGTTTTTT | CSASKQGQIDTGELFF
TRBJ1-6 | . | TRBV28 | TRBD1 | TGTGCCACGAGACTACAGGGGAGACCCCTCCACTTT | CATRLQGRPLHF
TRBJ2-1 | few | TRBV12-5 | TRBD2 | TGTGCTAGTGGTTCCGCGGGACTAGCACATGAGCAGTTCTTC | CASGSAGLAHEQFF
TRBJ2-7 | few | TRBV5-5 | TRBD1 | TGTGCCAGCAGCCCACGGACAGGGCTCTACTACGAGCAGTACTTC | CASSPRTGLYYEQYF
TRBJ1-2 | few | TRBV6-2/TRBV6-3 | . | TGTGCCAGCAGCCCCCTTTCCAACCTGGGTGGCTACACCTTC | CASSPLSNLGGYTF
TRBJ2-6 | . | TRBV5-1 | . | TGCGCCAGCAGCCCTTTGCTATCTGGGGCCAACGTCCTGACTTTC | CASSPLLSGANVLTF
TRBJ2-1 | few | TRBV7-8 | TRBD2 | TGTGCCAGCAGCAGCGGGACTCCGAGCTCCTACAATGAGCAGTTCTTC | CASSSGTPSSYNEQFF
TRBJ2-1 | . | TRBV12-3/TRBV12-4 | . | TGTGCCAGCAGGGGCGCGGGGTACAGTAATGAGCAGTTCTTC | CASRGAGYSNEQFF
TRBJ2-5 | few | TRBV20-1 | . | TGCAGTGCTGCCCCTGACCCCAGCCGGGAGACCCAGTACTTC | CSAAPDPSRETQYF
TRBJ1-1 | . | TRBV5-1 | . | TGCGCCAGCAGCTTACACCCCGAGACAAATGAAGCTTTCTTT | CASSLHPETNEAFF
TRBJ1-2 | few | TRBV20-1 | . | TGCAGTGCTTCGGGACTAGAAGGGGGTGGCTACACCTTC | CSASGLEGGGYTF
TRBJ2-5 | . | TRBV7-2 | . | TGTGCCAGCAGCCGAGGAGGGTTCGGACAAGAGACCCAGTACTTC | CASSRGGFGQETQYF
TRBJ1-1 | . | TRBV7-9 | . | TGTGCCAGCAGCTATACGTCATATGAAGCTTTCTTT | CASSYTSYEAFF
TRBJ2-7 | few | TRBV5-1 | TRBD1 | TGCGCCAGCAGCTTTGAGCCGACGGACAGGGTAATAGGGGAGCAGTACTTC | CASSFEPTDRVIGEQYF
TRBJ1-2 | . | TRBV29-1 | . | TGCAGCGTTGAAGATCTGAGGGACCCAAGCTATGGCTACACCTTC | CSVEDLRDPSYGYTF
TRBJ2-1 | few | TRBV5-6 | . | TGTGCCAGCAGCTTGGGCCGCTCCTACAATGAGCAGTTCTTC | CASSLGRSYNEQFF
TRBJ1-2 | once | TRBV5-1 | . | TGCGCCAGCAGCTTGGGGGATTGGGCAGCCGCTAACTATGGCTACACATTC | CASSLGDWAAANYGYTF
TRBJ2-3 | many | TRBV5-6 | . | TGTGCCAGCAGCCCCGACAGGCGCACAGATACGCAGTATTTT | CASSPDRRTDTQYF
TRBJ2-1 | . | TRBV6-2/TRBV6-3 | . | TGTGCCAGCAGGAACACTGACTGGGACAATGAGCAGTTCTTC | CASRNTDWDNEQFF
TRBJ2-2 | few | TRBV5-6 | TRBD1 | TGTGCCAGCAGCTTGGGGACAGGGAACACCGGGGAGCTGTTTTTT | CASSLGTGNTGELFF